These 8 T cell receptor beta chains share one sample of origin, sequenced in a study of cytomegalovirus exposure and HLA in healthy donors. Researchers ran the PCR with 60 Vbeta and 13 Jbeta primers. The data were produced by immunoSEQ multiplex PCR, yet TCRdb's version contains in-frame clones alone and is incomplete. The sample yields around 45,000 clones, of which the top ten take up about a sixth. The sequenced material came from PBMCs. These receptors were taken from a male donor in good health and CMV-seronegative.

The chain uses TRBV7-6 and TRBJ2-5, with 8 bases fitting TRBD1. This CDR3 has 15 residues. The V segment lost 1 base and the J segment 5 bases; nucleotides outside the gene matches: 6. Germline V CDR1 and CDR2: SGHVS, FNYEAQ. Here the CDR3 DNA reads TGTGCCAGCAGCTTAGGGATTACAGGGGGGGAGACCCAGTACTTC. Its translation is CASSLGITGGETQYF.

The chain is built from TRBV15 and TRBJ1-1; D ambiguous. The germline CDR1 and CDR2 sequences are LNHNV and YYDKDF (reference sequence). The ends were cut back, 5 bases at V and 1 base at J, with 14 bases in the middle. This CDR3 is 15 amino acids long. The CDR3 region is CATSPPVPGNTEAFF. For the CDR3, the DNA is TGTGCCACCAGCCCCCCCGTGCCGGGGAACACTGAAGCTTTCTTT.

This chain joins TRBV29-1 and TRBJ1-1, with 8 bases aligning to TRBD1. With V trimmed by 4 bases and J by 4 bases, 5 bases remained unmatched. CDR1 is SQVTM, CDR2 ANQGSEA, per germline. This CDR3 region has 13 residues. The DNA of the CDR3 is TGCAGCGTTGGGCAGGGGGCATCCACTGAAGCTTTCTTT. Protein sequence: CSVGQGASTEAFF. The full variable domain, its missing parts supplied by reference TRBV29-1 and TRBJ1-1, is SAVISQKPSRDICQRGTSLTIQCQVDSQVTMMFWYRQQPGQSLTLIATANQGSEATYESGFVIDKFPISRPNLTFSTLTVSNMSPEDSSIYLCSVGQGASTEAFFGQGTRLTVV.

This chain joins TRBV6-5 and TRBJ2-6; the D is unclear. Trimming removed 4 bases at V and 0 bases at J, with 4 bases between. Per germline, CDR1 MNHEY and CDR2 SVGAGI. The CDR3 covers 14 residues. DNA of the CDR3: TGTGCCAGCAGTTTCAGCTCTGGGGCCAACGTCCTGACTTTC. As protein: CASSFSSGANVLTF.

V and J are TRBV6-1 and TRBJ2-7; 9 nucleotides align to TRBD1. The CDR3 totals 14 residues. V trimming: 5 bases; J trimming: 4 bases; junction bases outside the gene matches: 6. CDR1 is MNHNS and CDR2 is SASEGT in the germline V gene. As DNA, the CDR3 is TGTGCCAGCAGTCCCCCGGGACAGGGTTACGAGCAGTACTTC. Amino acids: CASSPPGQGYEQYF.

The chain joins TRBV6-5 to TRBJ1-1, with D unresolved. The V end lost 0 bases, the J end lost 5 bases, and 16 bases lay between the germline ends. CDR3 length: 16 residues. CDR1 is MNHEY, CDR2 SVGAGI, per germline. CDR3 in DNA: TGTGCCAGCAGTTACTCGGTCACCACCGTTCGGACTGAAGCTTTCTTT. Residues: CASSYSVTTVRTEAFF.

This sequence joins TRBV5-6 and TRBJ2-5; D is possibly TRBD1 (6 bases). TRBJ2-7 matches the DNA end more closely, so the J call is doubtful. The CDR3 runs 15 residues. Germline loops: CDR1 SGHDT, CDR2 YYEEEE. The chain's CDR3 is CASSTTQGWTYEQYF. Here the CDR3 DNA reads TGTGCCAGCAGTACAACACAGGGCTGGACCTACGAGCAGTACTTC.

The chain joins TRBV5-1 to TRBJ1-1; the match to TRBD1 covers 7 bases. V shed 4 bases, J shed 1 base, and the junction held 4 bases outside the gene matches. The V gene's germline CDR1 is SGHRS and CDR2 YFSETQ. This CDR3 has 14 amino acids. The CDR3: CASSPQGTNTEAFF. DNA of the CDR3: TGCGCCAGCAGCCCACAGGGGACGAACACTGAAGCTTTCTTT.